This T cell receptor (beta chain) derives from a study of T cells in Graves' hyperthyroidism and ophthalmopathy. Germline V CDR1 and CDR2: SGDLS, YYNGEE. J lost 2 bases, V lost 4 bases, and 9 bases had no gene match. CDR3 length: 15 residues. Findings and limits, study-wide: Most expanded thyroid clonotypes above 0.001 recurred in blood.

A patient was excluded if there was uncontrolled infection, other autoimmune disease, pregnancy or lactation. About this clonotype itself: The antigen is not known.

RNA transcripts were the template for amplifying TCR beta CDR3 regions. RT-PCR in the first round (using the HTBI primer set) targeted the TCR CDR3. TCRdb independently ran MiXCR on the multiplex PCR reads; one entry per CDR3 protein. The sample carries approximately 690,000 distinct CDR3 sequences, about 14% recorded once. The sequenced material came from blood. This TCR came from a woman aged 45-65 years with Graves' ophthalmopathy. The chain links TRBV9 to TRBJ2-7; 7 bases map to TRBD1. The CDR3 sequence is CASSPRQGWAYEQYF. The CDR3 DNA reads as TGTGCCAGCAGCCCTCGACAGGGCTGGGCCTACGAGCAGTACTTC.